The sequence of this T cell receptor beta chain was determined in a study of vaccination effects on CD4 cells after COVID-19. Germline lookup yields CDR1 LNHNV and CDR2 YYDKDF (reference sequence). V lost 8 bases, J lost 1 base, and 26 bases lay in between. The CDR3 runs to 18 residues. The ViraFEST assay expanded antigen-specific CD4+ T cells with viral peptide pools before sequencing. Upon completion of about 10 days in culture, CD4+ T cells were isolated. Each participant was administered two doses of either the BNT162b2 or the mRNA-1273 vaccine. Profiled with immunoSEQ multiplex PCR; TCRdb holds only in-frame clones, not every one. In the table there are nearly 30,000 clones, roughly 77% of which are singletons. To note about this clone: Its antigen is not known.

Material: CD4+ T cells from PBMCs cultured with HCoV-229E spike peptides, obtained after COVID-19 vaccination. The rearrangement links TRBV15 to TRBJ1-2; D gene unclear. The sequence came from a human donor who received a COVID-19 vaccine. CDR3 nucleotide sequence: TGTGCCACCCGCGAGGGTCCTTCGGCAGATCGACTTAACTATGGCTACACCTTC. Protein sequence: CATREGPSADRLNYGYTF.